This T cell receptor (beta chain) was captured by sequencing in a study of blood T cells in healthy people across ages. Overall study context: The capture of about one barcoded beta molecule per two T cells was achieved by template switching.

Study-level results: Leaving the PBMCs unsorted stopped any conclusive comparison of naive versus antigen-experienced cells.

Together with a sample-barcoded 5' primer, a J-beta primer mix was included in a second PCR lasting about 7 to 12 cycles. Unique molecular identifiers of 12 random nucleotides labeled each cDNA. MiXCR, run by TCRdb on the 5' RACE reads, gives a single entry per CDR3 protein. There are about 640,000 distinct CDR3 sequences in the sample; 58% occur only once, and approximately 40% lies in the top ten. Every participating donor contributed roughly 10 milliliters of peripheral blood through a draw. To note about this clonotype: Its antigen is not known.

CDR3 length: 15 amino acids. Unmatched junction bases numbered 9, after V lost 6 bases and J lost 7 bases. Germline values: CDR1 SNHLY, CDR2 FYNNEI. J is TRBJ2-1 and V is TRBV2, with TRBD2 matching 10 bases. Specimen: blood. The source is a man aged 55-75 years in good health. In nucleotides, the CDR3 is TGTGCCAGCAGGACAGCGGGGGGGCCGGGTAATGAGCAGTTCTTC. Protein sequence: CASRTAGGPGNEQFF.